These 27 T cell receptor beta chains originate from one sample sequenced in a study of blood T cell repertoires in COVID-19. The method was immunoSEQ multiplex PCR; TCRdb's version includes in-frame clones alone and lacks a portion of them. The sample records over 250,000 clones, approximately 88% being singletons. Sequences were obtained from peripheral blood. Receptors originate from a man in his forties or fifties with acute or convalescent COVID-19.

The gene calls are TRBV2 and TRBJ1-2; D call uncertain. The CDR3 has 14 amino acids. CDR1 and CDR2 from the germline V gene are SNHLY and FYNNEI. V gave up 7 bases and J gave up 0 bases, with 12 bases separating them. The CDR3 sequence is CASKGGLTNYGYTF. Here the CDR3 DNA reads TGTGCCAGCAAAGGAGGGCTAACTAACTATGGCTACACCTTC.

This chain joins TRBV18 and TRBJ2-7; no firm D call. Trimming left V 0 bases short and J 2 bases short, with 8 bases between. Germline V gene sequence: CDR1 KGHSH, CDR2 LQKENI. CDR3 length: 14 residues. CDR3 bases: TGTGCCAGCTCACCACCGCTGCAGACCTACGAGCAGTACTTC. Translating gives CASSPPLQTYEQYF.

The V call is TRBV21-1, the J call TRBJ1-6. TRBV21-1 is noted as a pseudogene. This CDR3 has 17 amino acids. The CDR3 DNA follows: TGTGCCAGCAGCAAGGGCTCGGGAAGCTCCTATAATTCACCCCTCCACTTT. It specifies CASSKGSGSSYNSPLHF.

V gene TRBV2 combines with J gene TRBJ1-2, with D perhaps matching TRBD1 (5 bases). Trimming cost V 3 bases and J 2 bases, with 7 bases left between them. Germline V lookup: CDR1 SNHLY, CDR2 FYNNEI. The CDR3 length is 13 residues. In DNA form, the CDR3 reads TGTGCCAGCAGTGAGGGGGGGAACTATGGCTACACCTTC. Protein: CASSEGGNYGYTF.

V gene TRBV29-1 combines with J gene TRBJ1-1, with 10 bases matching TRBD1. This CDR3 is built from 15 residues. CDR1 is SQVTM, CDR2 ANQGSEA, per germline. The trim removed 7 bases at V and 3 bases at J, leaving 11 bases unmatched. For the CDR3, the DNA is TGCAGCGGCCGGACAGGGGGTACAGACCACACTGAAGCTTTCTTT. Protein: CSGRTGGTDHTEAFF. Full variable domain (outside the CDR3, taken from reference TRBV29-1 and TRBJ1-1): SAVISQKPSRDICQRGTSLTIQCQVDSQVTMMFWYRQQPGQSLTLIATANQGSEATYESGFVIDKFPISRPNLTFSTLTVSNMSPEDSSIYLCSGRTGGTDHTEAFFGQGTRLTVV.

The CDR3 region is CASSFRGVTEAFF. The CDR3 DNA follows: TGTGCCAGCAGCTTCCGGGGGGTGACTGAAGCTTTCTTT. This chain links TRBV7-2 with TRBJ1-1, with D perhaps TRBD1 (5 bases). Germline CDR1 reads SGHTA; CDR2 reads FQGNSA. The CDR3 consists of 13 residues. V shed 3 bases and J shed 5 bases, with 10 bases lying between them.

The chain links TRBV10-2 to TRBJ1-1, with no clear D. The CDR3 runs 15 residues. V was clipped by 2 bases and J by 4 bases, with 14 bases between them. Per the germline V gene, CDR1 is WSHSY and CDR2 is SAAADI. The CDR3 spells CASSEGGSPTTEAFF. The CDR3 DNA sequence: TGCGCCAGCAGTGAGGGAGGGAGTCCTACCACTGAAGCTTTCTTT.

This clone was recorded a few times. The chain combines TRBV10-3 with TRBJ1-5, with 7 bases aligning to TRBD1. The germline gives CDR1 ENHRY, CDR2 SYGVKD. Trimming cost V 4 bases and J 2 bases; bases outside gene matches: 2. The CDR3 sequence is 14 residues long. CDR3 nucleotides: TGTGCCATCAGTGTAACAGGGGGCAATCAGCCCCAGCATTTT. Residues: CAISVTGGNQPQHF.

The chain couples TRBV7-9 to TRBJ2-3; 9 bases align to TRBD2. This CDR3 has 19 residues. CDR1 and CDR2 from the germline V gene are SEHNR and FQNEAQ (reference sequence). V lost 4 bases and J lost 3; bases outside the gene matches: 17. The CDR3 nucleotides read TGTGCCAGCAGCTCAGGGGAAACGCTCGGGACTAGCCTAACAGATACGCAGTATTTT. It specifies CASSSGETLGTSLTDTQYF.

The chain uses TRBV12-3 or TRBV12-4 and TRBJ2-2; 9 bases align to TRBD1. This CDR3 region has 13 residues. Trimming took 10 bases from V and 8 from J; bases not matched to a gene: 8. Here the CDR3 DNA reads TGTGCCATACAGGGGGCGACTCCTGGGGAGCTGTTTTTT. Amino acids: CAIQGATPGELFF.

The chain carries TRBV5-8 and TRBJ1-6; no clear D gene. Deletions cut 4 bases from V and 9 bases from J, with 11 bases between. The CDR3 contains 13 residues. Germline CDR1 SGHTS, CDR2 YDEGEE. The CDR3 reads CASSRWTGSPLHF. The CDR3 coding sequence is TGTGCCAGCAGCAGGTGGACTGGTTCACCCCTCCACTTT.

The chain employs TRBV19 and TRBJ1-3; the match to TRBD1 covers 8 bases. Unmatched junction bases numbered 7, after V lost 7 bases and J lost 2 bases. There are 15 residues in the CDR3. Germline lookup yields CDR1 LNHDA and CDR2 SQIVND (reference sequence). The CDR3 nucleotides read TGTGCCAGTACGACAGGGGCCGATCCTGGAAACACCATATATTTT. Residues: CASTTGADPGNTIYF. Full variable domain (rest looked up from reference TRBV19 and TRBJ1-3): DGGITQSPKYLFRKEGQNVTLSCEQNLNHDAMYWYRQDPGQGLRLIYYSQIVNDFQKGDIAEGYSVSREKKESFPLTVTSAQKNPTAFYLCASTTGADPGNTIYFGEGSWLTVV.

The chain recombines TRBV7-9 with TRBJ1-3, with no clear D. Germline-derived CDR1 and CDR2 are SEHNR and FQNEAQ (reference sequence). The V gene lost 1 base and the J gene lost 4 bases, with 5 bases spanning the gap. The CDR3 contains 13 residues. CDR3 protein: CASSLDRGNTIYF. As DNA, the CDR3 is TGTGCCAGCAGCTTAGATAGAGGAAACACCATATATTTT.

This chain joins TRBV12-5 and TRBJ2-2; TRBD1 aligns across 9 bases. Germline lookup yields CDR1 LGHNT and CDR2 FRNRAP. The CDR3 loop spans 15 amino acids. The J segment lost 4 bases and the V segment lost 6 bases, leaving 6 bases of the junction unmatched. The CDR3 sequence: CASGQGQGGTGELFF. CDR3 in DNA: TGTGCTAGTGGCCAGGGACAGGGAGGCACCGGGGAGCTGTTTTTT.

The chain combines TRBV21-1 with TRBJ1-4. TRBV21-1 counts as a pseudogene. The CDR3 totals 15 residues. The CDR3 reads CASSKAGSWLPKLFF. The DNA for the CDR3 is TGTGCCAGCAGCAAAGCGGGGAGTTGGCTCCCCAAACTGTTTTTT.

This clone was counted at least ten times. The chain joins TRBV10-2 to TRBJ1-5; maybe TRBD1 (6 bases). V dropped 2 bases and J dropped 0 bases, with 11 bases sitting between them. Germline V gene lookup returns CDR1 WSHSY and CDR2 SAAADI. The CDR3 is 16 residues long. CDR3 loop: CASSEIGGGSNQPQHF. The CDR3 region has the DNA TGCGCCAGCAGTGAGATAGGGGGTGGTAGCAATCAGCCCCAGCATTTT.

The rearrangement joins TRBV18 to TRBJ1-1; 9 positions agree with TRBD1. The CDR3 length is 17 residues. Germline V gives CDR1 KGHSH, CDR2 LQKENI. J was trimmed by 6 bases and V by 3 bases; bases with no gene match: 14. In nucleotides, the CDR3 is TGTGCCAGCTCACCGTGGACAGGGGCCCAGGGGGGGGCTGAAGCTTTCTTT. Translation: CASSPWTGAQGGAEAFF.

The V call is TRBV18, the J call TRBJ1-1, with 7 bases that match TRBD1. Germline V CDR1 and CDR2: KGHSH, LQKENI. V shed 7 bases, J shed 4 bases, and the junction held 9 bases outside the gene matches. This CDR3 has 14 residues. The CDR3 nucleotides are TGTGCCAGCTTGGTATCAGGGGGGCGCACTGAAGCTTTCTTT. Its translation: CASLVSGGRTEAFF.

The chain is built from TRBV11-2 and TRBJ2-2, with D maybe TRBD1 (6 bases). The CDR3 is 16 residues long. Germline V gene sequence: CDR1 SGHAT, CDR2 FQNNGV. The V end was cut by 5 bases, the J end by 5 bases, with 18 bases between. The CDR3 is CASSRYRDVMTGELFF. The DNA of the CDR3 is TGTGCCAGCAGCCGATACAGGGACGTGATGACCGGGGAGCTGTTTTTT.

The chain combines TRBV27 with TRBJ1-4; D may be TRBD1 (6 bases). Deletions cut 6 bases from V and 11 bases from J, with 16 bases between. The CDR3 covers 13 residues. CDR1 is MNHEY and CDR2 is SMNVEV in the germline V gene (reference sequence). CDR3 sequence reads: CASRSLAGDKLFF. CDR3 coding DNA: TGTGCCAGCAGAAGCCTTGCAGGGGACAAACTGTTTTTT.

This chain uses TRBV6-5 with TRBJ2-3; D is possibly TRBD1 (6 bases). This CDR3 comprises 14 residues. Germline CDR1 is MNHEY and CDR2 is SVGAGI. The V gene lost 7 bases and the J gene lost 3 bases, with 14 bases spanning the gap. CDR3 bases: TGTGCCAGCAAGGGGCCCCAGGGGACAGATACGCAGTATTTT. This encodes CASKGPQGTDTQYF.

The chain employs TRBV27 and TRBJ1-1; TRBD1 is a possible D gene (5 bases). In germline, CDR1 is MNHEY, CDR2 SMNVEV (reference sequence). The CDR3 is made up of 14 amino acids. Trimming left V 0 bases short and J 9 bases short, with 14 bases between. The CDR3 sequence is CASSLSEVRGQAFF. In DNA form, the CDR3 reads TGTGCCAGCAGTTTATCCGAGGTAAGGGGTCAAGCTTTCTTT.

This clone turned up a few times. This CDR3 is also generated by other DNA sequences in the sample. The chain uses TRBV5-6 and TRBJ2-7, with D unclear. With 2 bases removed from V and 7 bases from J, the gap between germline ends came to 7 bases. CDR3 length: 11 amino acids. CDR1 SGHDT and CDR2 YYEEEE come from the germline V gene. CDR3: CASSLSREQYF. As DNA, the CDR3 is TGTGCCAGCAGCTTAAGCAGGGAGCAGTACTTC.

This rearrangement joins TRBV4-2 to TRBJ1-5, with D unclear. The CDR3 is made up of 15 amino acids. CDR1 and CDR2 from the germline V gene are LGHNA and YNFKEQ. The V end lost 0 bases, the J end lost 5 bases, and 11 bases lay between the germline ends. CDR3 DNA sequence: TGTGCCAGCAGCCAAGAGTCGACGGGGTATCAGCCCCAGCATTTT. Protein: CASSQESTGYQPQHF.

This rearrangement joins TRBV12-5 to TRBJ2-1; 8 bases fit TRBD2. Trimming cost V 1 base and J 3 bases; bases outside gene matches: 17. This CDR3 spans 20 amino acids. CDR1 and CDR2 (germline): LGHNT, FRNRAP. Written as DNA, the CDR3 is TGTGCTAGTGGTTTGGGCCCCTCCAATCCGGGGGGGTACGGCTACAATGAGCAGTTCTTC. Protein: CASGLGPSNPGGYGYNEQFF.

The chain employs TRBV2 and TRBJ2-2, with no clear D. The germline V and J ends were trimmed by 9 bases and 2 bases, with 4 bases remaining between them. The CDR3 runs to 11 residues. The germline gives CDR1 SNHLY, CDR2 FYNNEI. Here the CDR3 reads CARGNTGELFF. DNA for the CDR3: TGTGCCAGGGGCAACACCGGGGAGCTGTTTTTT.

This chain joins TRBV5-1 and TRBJ2-7; weak D call: TRBD2 (6 bases). The length of the CDR3 is 15 residues. V lost 0 bases and J lost 5, with 15 bases in between. Germline V gene lookup returns CDR1 SGHRS and CDR2 YFSETQ. CDR3 loop: CASSLVAGRRDEQYF. For the CDR3, the DNA is TGCGCCAGCAGCTTGGTGGCGGGGAGAAGGGACGAGCAGTACTTC.